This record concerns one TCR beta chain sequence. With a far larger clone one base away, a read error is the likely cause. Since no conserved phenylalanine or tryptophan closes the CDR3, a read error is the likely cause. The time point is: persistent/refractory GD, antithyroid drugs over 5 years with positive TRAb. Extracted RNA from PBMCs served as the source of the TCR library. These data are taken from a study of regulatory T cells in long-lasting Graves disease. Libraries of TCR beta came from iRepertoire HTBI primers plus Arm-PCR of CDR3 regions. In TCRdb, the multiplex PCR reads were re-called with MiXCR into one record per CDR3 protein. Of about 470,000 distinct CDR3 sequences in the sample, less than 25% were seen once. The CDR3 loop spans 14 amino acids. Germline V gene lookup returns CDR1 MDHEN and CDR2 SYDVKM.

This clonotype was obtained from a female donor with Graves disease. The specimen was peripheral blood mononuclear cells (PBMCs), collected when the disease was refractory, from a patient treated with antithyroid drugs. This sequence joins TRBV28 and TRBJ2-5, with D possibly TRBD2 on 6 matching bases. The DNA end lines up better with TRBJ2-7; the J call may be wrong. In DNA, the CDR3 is TGTGCCAGCAGTGCGGGATCGGGGTCCTACGAGCAGTACTCC. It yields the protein CASSAGSGSYEQYS.